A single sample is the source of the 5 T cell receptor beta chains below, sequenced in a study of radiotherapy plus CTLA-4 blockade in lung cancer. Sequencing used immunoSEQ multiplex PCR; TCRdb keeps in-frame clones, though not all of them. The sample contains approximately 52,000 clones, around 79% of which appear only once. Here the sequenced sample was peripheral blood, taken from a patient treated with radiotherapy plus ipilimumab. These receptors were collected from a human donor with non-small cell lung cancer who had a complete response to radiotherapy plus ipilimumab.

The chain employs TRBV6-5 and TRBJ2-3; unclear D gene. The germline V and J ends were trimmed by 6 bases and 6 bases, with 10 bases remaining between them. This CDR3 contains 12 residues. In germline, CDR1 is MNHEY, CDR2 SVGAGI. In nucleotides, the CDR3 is TGTGCCAGCAGGGCCCTCATGGATACGCAGTATTTT. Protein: CASRALMDTQYF.

The CDR3 region is CASSFTLGDNEQFF. The DNA of the CDR3 is TGTGCCAGCAGCTTCACGCTCGGGGACAATGAGCAGTTCTTC. The rearrangement uses TRBV7-6 and TRBJ2-1; D is perhaps TRBD2 (5 bases). V dropped 3 bases and J dropped 5 bases, with 11 bases sitting between them. The germline V gene has CDR1 SGHVS and CDR2 FNYEAQ. The CDR3 sequence is 14 residues long.

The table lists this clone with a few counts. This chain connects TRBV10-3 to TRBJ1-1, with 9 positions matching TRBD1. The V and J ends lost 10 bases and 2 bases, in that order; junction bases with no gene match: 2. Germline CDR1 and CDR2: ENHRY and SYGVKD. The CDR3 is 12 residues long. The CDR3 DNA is TGTGCCACGGACAGGGGAAACACTGAAGCTTTCTTT. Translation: CATDRGNTEAFF.

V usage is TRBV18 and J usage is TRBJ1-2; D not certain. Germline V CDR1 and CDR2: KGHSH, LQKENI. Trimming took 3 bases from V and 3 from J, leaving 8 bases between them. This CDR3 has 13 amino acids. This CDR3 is CASSPGSDYGYTF. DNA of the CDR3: TGTGCCAGCTCACCCGGGTCGGACTATGGCTACACCTTC.

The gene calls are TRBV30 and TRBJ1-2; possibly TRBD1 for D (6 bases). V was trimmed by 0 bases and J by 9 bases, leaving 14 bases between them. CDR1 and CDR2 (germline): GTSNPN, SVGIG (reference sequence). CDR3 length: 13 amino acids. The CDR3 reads CAWSVQTGGSYTF. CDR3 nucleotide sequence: TGTGCCTGGAGTGTACAGACAGGAGGCAGCTACACCTTC. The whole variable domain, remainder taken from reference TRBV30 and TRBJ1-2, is SQTIHQWPATLVQPVGSPLSLECTVEGTSNPNLYWYRQAAGRGLQLLFYSVGIGQISSEVPQNLSASRPQDRQFILSSKKLLLSDSGFYLCAWSVQTGGSYTFGSGTRLTVV.